The rows below give T cell receptor beta chains drawn from one sample of a study of T cell responses to AZD1222 COVID-19 vaccine. The assay was immunoSEQ multiplex PCR, and TCRdb's table has in-frame clones only and misses some. The sample contains roughly 140,000 clones, over 75% of which appear only once. Source: peripheral blood, taken on day 0 of AZD1222 vaccination. The receptors here all came from an adult in good health. CDR3s include the opening cysteine and the closing phenylalanine or tryptophan. Each record gives: V gene, clone size, J gene, CDR3 protein. The listing skips clone size in some rows; elsewhere it reads once, few, many or a size class.

TRBV30	few	TRBJ1-3	CACQGAFGNTIYF
TRBV15	NA	TRBJ1-2	CATSRGSVRSNYGYTF
TRBV12-3/TRBV12-4	NA	TRBJ1-5	CASSLSGTQHF
TRBV7-2	NA	TRBJ1-1	CASSLIRRNTEAFF
TRBV30	NA	TRBJ2-3	CAWSVFGTGLTDTQYF
TRBV5-4	NA	TRBJ1-5	CASSPRTGRSNQPQHF
TRBV12-5	NA	TRBJ2-3	CASGLQGKKGQPDTQYF
TRBV18	NA	TRBJ2-7	CASSPTNRDYEQYF
TRBV10-3	NA	TRBJ1-1	CAISEPWTENTEAFF
TRBV18	NA	TRBJ2-5	CASSAPPFGAQYF
TRBV28	once	TRBJ1-4	CASSPLGGGGEKLFF
TRBV11-3	NA	TRBJ2-3	CASSLQRAQSSSDTQYF
TRBV5-6	NA	TRBJ1-1	CASSHSLTNTEAFF
TRBV7-6	NA	TRBJ2-3	CASSHRDSKIDSTDTQYF
TRBV15	NA	TRBJ1-2	CATSRVGQGGYTF
TRBV6-2/TRBV6-3	NA	TRBJ2-1	CASSLVAGGYNEQFF
TRBV5-1	NA	TRBJ1-4	CASSMGADATNEKLFF
TRBV7-9	NA	TRBJ1-2	CASSSMGISNYGYTF
TRBV9	NA	TRBJ2-1	CASSVVDRVDPVNEQFF
TRBV7-9	NA	TRBJ2-5	CASSLGLVGLQETQYF
TRBV6-1	NA	TRBJ1-5	CASSEALGGHNQPQHF
TRBV18	NA	TRBJ2-6	CASSPRTGALSGANVLTF
TRBV6-5	NA	TRBJ1-2	CASRTSGTGGDGYTF
TRBV30	NA	TRBJ2-7	CAWRGGGNSYEQYF
TRBV5-1	NA	TRBJ1-5	CASSLAGTDSNQPQHF
TRBV7-9	NA	TRBJ2-3	CASSHGQGGLDTQYF